Reported below is one TCR beta chain. V was cut by 4 bases and J by 0 bases, with 18 bases left in between. Germline V gene data show CDR1 as LNHDA and CDR2 as SQIVND (reference sequence). The CDR3 has 17 amino acids. The protocol was immunoSEQ multiplex PCR, while the TCRdb copy is restricted to in-frame clones and leaves out a portion. Of about 180,000 clones listed, about 83% are singletons. This record comes from a study of blood T cell repertoires in COVID-19. This sequence joins TRBV19 and TRBJ1-1; D unresolved. The material sequenced was peripheral blood. This sequence originates from a human donor in a cohort sampled during active COVID-19. For the CDR3, the DNA is TGTGCCAGTAGTAAACCGGGCTCGGGATTAATGAACACTGAAGCTTTCTTT. Protein: CASSKPGSGLMNTEAFF.